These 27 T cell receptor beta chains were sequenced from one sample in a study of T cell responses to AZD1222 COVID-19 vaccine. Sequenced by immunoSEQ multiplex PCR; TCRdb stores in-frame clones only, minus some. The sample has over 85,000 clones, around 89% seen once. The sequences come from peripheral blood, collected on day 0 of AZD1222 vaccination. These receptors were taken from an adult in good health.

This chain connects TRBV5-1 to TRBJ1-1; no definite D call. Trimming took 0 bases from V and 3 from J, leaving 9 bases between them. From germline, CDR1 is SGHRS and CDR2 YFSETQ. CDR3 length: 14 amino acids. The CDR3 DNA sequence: TGCGCCAGCAGCTTGGGTGGCAGATACACTGAAGCTTTCTTT. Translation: CASSLGGRYTEAFF.

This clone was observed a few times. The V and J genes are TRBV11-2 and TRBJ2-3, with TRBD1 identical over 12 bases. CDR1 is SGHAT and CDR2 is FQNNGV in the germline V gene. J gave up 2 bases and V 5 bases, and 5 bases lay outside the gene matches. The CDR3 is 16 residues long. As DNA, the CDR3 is TGTGCCAGCAGCCTCCGGGGACAGGGGGCCACAGATACGCAGTATTTT. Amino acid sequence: CASSLRGQGATDTQYF.

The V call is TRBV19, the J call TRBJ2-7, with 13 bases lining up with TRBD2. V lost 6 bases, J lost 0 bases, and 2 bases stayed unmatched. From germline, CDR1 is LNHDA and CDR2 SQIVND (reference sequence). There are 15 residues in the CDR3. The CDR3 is CASRRTSGSSYEQYF. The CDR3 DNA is TGTGCCAGTAGACGGACTAGCGGGAGCTCCTACGAGCAGTACTTC.

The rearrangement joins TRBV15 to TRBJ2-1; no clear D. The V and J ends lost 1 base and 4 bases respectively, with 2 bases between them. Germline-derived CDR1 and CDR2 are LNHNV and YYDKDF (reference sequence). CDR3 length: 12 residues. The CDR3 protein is CATSRVYNEQFF. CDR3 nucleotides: TGTGCCACCAGCAGAGTGTACAATGAGCAGTTCTTC. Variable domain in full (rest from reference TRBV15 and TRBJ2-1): DAMVIQNPRYQVTQFGKPVTLSCSQTLNHNVMYWYQQKSSQAPKLLFHYYDKDFNNEADTPDNFQSRRPNTSFCFLDIRSPGLGDTAMYLCATSRVYNEQFFGPGTRLTVL.

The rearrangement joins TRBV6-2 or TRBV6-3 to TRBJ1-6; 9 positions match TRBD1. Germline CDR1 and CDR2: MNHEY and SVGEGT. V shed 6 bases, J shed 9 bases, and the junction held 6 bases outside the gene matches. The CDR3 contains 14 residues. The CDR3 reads CASSDTGGSSPLHF. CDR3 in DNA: TGTGCCAGCAGCGACACAGGGGGCAGTTCACCCCTCCACTTT.

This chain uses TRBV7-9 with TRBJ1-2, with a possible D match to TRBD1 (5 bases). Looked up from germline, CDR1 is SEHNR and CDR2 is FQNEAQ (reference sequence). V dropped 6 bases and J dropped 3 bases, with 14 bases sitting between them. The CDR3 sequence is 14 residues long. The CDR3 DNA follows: TGTGCCAGCAGGAGAGAAGGGGAGGACTATGGCTACACCTTC. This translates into CASRREGEDYGYTF.

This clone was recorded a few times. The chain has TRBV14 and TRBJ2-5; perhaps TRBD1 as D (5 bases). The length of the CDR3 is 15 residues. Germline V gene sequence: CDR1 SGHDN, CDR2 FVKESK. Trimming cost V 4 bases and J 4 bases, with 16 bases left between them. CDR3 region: CASSLPGQGAETQYF. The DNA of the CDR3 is TGTGCCAGCAGCCTCCCTGGACAAGGGGCAGAGACCCAGTACTTC.

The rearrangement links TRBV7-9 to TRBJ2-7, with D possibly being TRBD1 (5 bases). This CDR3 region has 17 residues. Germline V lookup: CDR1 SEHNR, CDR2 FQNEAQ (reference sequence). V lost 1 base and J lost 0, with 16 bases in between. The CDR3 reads CASSLGQGLYISYEQYF. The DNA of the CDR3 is TGTGCCAGCAGCTTAGGCCAGGGCCTTTACATCTCCTACGAGCAGTACTTC.

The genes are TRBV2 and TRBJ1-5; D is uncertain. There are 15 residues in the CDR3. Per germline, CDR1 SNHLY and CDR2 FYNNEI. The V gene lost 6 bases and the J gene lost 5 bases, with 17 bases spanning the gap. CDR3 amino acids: CASSGVTSIYQPQHF. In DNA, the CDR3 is TGTGCCAGCAGCGGAGTGACCAGTATCTATCAGCCCCAGCATTTT.

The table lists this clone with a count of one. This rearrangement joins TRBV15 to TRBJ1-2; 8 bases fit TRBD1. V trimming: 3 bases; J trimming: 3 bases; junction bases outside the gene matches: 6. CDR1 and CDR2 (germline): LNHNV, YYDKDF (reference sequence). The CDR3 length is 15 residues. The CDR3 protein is CATSSDRGGDYGYTF. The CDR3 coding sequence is TGTGCCACCAGCAGCGACAGGGGAGGGGACTATGGCTACACCTTC. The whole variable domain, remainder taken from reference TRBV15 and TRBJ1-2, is DAMVIQNPRYQVTQFGKPVTLSCSQTLNHNVMYWYQQKSSQAPKLLFHYYDKDFNNEADTPDNFQSRRPNTSFCFLDIRSPGLGDTAMYLCATSSDRGGDYGYTFGSGTRLTVV.

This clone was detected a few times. The chain's CDR3 is CASSLKAGGGQGTQYF. As DNA, the CDR3 is TGTGCCAGCAGTTTAAAGGCCGGCGGGGGGCAGGGTACGCAGTATTTT. The chain couples TRBV27 to TRBJ2-3; 8 positions match TRBD2. Trimming at V came to 2 bases and at J to 8 bases, leaving 12 bases not matched to a gene. There are 16 residues in the CDR3. CDR1 and CDR2 from the germline V gene are MNHEY and SMNVEV (reference sequence).

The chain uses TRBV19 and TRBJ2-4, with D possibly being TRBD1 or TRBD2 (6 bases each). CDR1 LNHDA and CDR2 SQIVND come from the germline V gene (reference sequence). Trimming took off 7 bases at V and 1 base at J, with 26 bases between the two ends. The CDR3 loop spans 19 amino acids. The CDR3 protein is CASTNTLYRGEYAKNIQYF. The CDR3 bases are TGTGCCAGTACCAATACCCTCTATAGGGGGGAGTATGCCAAAAACATTCAGTACTTC.

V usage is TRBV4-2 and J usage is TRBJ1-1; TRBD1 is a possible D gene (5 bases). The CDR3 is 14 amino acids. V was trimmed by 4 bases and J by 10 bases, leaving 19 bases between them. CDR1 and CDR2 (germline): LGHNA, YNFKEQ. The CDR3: CASSPYTDGAGAFF. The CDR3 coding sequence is TGTGCCAGCAGCCCCTATACGGACGGGGCGGGAGCTTTCTTT.

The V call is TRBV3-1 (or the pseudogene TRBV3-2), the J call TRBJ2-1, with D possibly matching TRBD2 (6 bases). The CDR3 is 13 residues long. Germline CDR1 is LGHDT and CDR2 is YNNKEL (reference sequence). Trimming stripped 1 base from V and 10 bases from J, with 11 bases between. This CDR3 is CASSQARRGEQFF. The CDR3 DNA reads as TGTGCCAGCAGCCAAGCCCGGCGGGGAGAGCAGTTCTTC.

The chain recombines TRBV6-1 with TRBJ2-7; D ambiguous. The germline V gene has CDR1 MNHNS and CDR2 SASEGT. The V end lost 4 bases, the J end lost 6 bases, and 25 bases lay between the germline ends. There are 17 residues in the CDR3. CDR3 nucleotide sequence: TGTGCCAGCAGTGCCCCGACCTTGTCTACAACCTACATCGAGCAGTACTTC. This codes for CASSAPTLSTTYIEQYF.

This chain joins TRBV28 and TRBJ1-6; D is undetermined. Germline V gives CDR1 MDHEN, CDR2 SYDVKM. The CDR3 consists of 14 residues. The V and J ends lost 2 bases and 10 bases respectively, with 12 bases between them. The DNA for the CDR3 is TGTGCCAGCAGTTTAAGTGTCCGTTCCTCACCCCTCCACTTT. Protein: CASSLSVRSSPLHF.

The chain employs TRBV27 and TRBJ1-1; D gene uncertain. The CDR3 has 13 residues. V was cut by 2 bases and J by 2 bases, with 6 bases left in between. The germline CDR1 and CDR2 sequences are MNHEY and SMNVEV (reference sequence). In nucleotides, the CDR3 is TGTGCCAGCAGTTTAGTAGGAAACACTGAAGCTTTCTTT. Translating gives CASSLVGNTEAFF.

CDR3 coding DNA: TGTGCCAGCAGTGGGGCCCGGGACAGATTAAACACTGAAGCTTTCTTT. It encodes CASSGARDRLNTEAFF. The chain couples TRBV27 to TRBJ1-1, with TRBD1 matching 7 bases. CDR1 is MNHEY and CDR2 is SMNVEV in the germline V gene (reference sequence). J lost 2 bases, V lost 5 bases, and 11 bases had no gene match. CDR3 length equals 16 residues.

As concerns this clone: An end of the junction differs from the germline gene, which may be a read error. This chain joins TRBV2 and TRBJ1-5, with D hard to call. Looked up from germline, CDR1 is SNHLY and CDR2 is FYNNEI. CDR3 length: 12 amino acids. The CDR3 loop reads CASSENDQAQHF. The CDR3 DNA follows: TGTGCCAGCAGTGAAAATGATCAGGCCCAGCATTTT.

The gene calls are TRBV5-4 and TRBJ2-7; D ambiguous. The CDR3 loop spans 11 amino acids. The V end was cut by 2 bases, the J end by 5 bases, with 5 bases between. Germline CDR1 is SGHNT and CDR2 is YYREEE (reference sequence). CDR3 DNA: TGTGCCAGCAGCTTTAACGACGAGCAGTACTTC. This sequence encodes CASSFNDEQYF. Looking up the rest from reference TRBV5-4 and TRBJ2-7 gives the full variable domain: ETGVTQSPTHLIKTRGQQVTLRCSSQSGHNTVSWYQQALGQGPQFIFQYYREEENGRGNFPPRFSGLQFPNYSSELNVNALELDDSALYLCASSFNDEQYFGPGTRLTVT.

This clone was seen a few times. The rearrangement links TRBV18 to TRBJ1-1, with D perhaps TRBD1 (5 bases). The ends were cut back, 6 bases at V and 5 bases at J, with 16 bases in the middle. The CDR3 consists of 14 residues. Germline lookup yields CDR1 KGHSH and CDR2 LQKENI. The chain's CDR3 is CASSETDVGTEAFF. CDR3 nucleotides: TGTGCCAGCTCGGAGACAGATGTTGGGACTGAAGCTTTCTTT. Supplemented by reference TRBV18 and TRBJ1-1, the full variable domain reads NAGVMQNPRHLVRRRGQEARLRCSPMKGHSHVYWYRQLPEEGLKFMVYLQKENIIDESGMPKERFSAEFPKEGPSILRIQQVVRGDSAAYFCASSETDVGTEAFFGQGTRLTVV.

The CDR3 DNA is TGTGCCACCAGCAGAAAAGGCTATGGCTACACCTTC. Translation: CATSRKGYGYTF. J is TRBJ1-2 and V is TRBV15; D uncertain. V lost 2 bases, J lost 4 bases, and 5 bases lay in between. The CDR3 length is 12 residues. The germline gives CDR1 LNHNV, CDR2 YYDKDF (reference sequence).

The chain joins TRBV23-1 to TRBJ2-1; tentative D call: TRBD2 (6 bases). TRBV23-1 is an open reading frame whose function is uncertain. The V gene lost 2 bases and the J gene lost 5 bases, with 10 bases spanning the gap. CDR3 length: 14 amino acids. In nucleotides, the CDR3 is TGCGCCAGCAGTCAAGCTGGGACTCACAATGAGCAGTTCTTC. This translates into CASSQAGTHNEQFF.

CDR3 coding DNA: TGTGCCAGCAGCTTAAGGACTCCACTCTACGAGCAGTACTTC. This translates into CASSLRTPLYEQYF. V and J are TRBV7-2 and TRBJ2-7; D might be TRBD2 (5 bases). Between the trimmed V and J ends, which lost 2 bases and 3 bases, there was a span of 11 bases. The length of the CDR3 is 14 residues. Germline CDR1 and CDR2: SGHTA and FQGNSA.

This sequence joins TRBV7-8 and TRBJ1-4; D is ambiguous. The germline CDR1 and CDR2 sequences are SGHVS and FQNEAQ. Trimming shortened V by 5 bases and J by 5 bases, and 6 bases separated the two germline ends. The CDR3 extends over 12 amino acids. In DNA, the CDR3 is TGTGCCAGCAGCCTTTACAATGAAAAACTGTTTTTT. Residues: CASSLYNEKLFF.

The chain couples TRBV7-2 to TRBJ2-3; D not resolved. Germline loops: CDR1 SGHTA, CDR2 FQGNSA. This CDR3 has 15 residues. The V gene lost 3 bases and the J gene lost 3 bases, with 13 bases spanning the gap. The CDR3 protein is CASSLTREGTDTQYF. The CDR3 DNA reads TGTGCCAGCAGCTTGACAAGGGAAGGAACAGATACGCAGTATTTT.

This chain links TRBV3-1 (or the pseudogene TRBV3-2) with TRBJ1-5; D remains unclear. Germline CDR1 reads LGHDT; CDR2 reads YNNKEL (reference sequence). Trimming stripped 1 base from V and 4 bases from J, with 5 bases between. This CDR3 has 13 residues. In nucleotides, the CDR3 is TGTGCCAGCAGCCAAGGGGAGAATCAGCCCCAGCATTTT. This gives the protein CASSQGENQPQHF.